This T cell receptor beta chain was obtained from a study of blood T cell repertoires in COVID-19. Profiled with immunoSEQ multiplex PCR; TCRdb holds only in-frame clones, not every one. The sample lists 200,000 or so clones, 70% to 90% occurring once. The receptor's source is a woman aged 40 to 55 who had recovered from COVID-19. The specimen was peripheral blood.

The CDR3 DNA is TGCAGCGTCCGGGTGACTTACACGAACACTGAAGCTTTCTTT. Translated: CSVRVTYTNTEAFF. V is TRBV29-1 and J is TRBJ1-1; D not certain. Trimming pared 6 bases from V and 1 base from J, leaving 15 bases between. CDR1 is SQVTM, CDR2 ANQGSEA, per germline. The CDR3 spans 14 residues.